Sequencing of this T cell receptor beta chain was carried out in a study of CD8 T cells in Susac syndrome (dated by TCRdb to about 2019). Concerning the study at large: Of the Susac syndrome patients who were sequenced, under 10 were in clinical remission while about 6 had clinically active disease. At blood withdrawal, Susac syndrome patients were either therapy-naive, taking corticosteroids (in some cases with IVIg as well), or taking IVIg alone. Whether CD8+ T cell activation and differentiation in Susac syndrome was antigen driven was tested using repertoire sequencing. The clonality of the CD8+ T cell repertoire was compared across approximately 11 healthy donors, around 14 Susac syndrome patients and 15 multiple sclerosis patients. Study-wide findings and limitations: In the total CD8+ and CD8+ TEMRA repertoires, 15 to 20 and five Susac-specific public clones, respectively, were identified. The study acknowledged that relatively few individuals were included in the TCR sequencing and HLA analysis. Clonal expansion was seen in Susac syndrome CD8+ repertoires, peaking in CD8+ TEMRA cells and being greater in clinically active patients than in remitting ones.

RNA was extracted using the RNeasy kit, and about 0.45 to 1 microgram was reverse transcribed with random hexamers. The immunoSEQ multiplex PCR assay, covering 54 Vbeta and 13 Jbeta segments, was used to amplify TCR beta CDR3 regions. To correct PCR amplification bias, a synthetic template baseline was used for both primer optimization and computational correction. The published analysis was carried out like this. Reads were assigned to V, D and J genes according to IMGT and analyzed in immunoSEQ Analyzer, with only productive sequences retained. Clonality was computed as one minus Shannon entropy normalized by log2 of the number of productive unique sequences. Public and private clones were assessed among the 100 most prevalent clones of each patient and control. Susac-specific clones were defined as absent from healthy and MS cohorts, approximately 1,000 published viral clones and other ImmuneACCESS disease sequences. TCRdb applied fastp at Q25 and MiXCR to the public reads, then kept only in-frame beta chains. All rows with the same CDR3 protein become a single entry with the most common DNA and genes. It is TCRdb's table, rather than the study itself, that gives the V and J calls and clone size. A total of roughly 100,000 distinct CDR3 sequences appear in this sample, roughly 95% of them only once. Jointly, the top ten make up about 0.42% of the sample.

The cysteine opens and the phenylalanine closes a CDR3 of 14 amino acids. Here the CDR3 DNA is all that survives: 42 bases in frame from base 1. CDR1 and CDR2 (SNHLY, FYNNEI) derive from the germline V gene. The germline ends are 11 bases apart after V is trimmed by 5 bases and J by 0 bases. As concerns this clonotype: No cognate antigen has been identified for it. Base quality data are lacking; no much larger clone is found one base away.

Peripheral blood CD8+ and CD4+ T cells from healthy donors, Susac syndrome patients and multiple sclerosis patients were profiled using high-throughput TCR beta sequencing. Susac syndrome patients met recently defined diagnostic criteria for definite or probable disease. Bulk CD8+ and CD4+ T cells were purified by magnetic negative isolation, while CD8+ TEMRA cells were enriched using FACS. Blood was drawn into EDTA tubes, processed within 24 hours, and PBMCs were isolated by density gradient centrifugation. PBMCs intended for TCR sequencing were frozen in liquid nitrogen and were later thawed in a 37 degrees C water bath. The sorted or isolated CD4+, CD8+ and CD8+ TEMRA cells reached a purity of at least 90%.

The specimen was CD8+ T cells from PBMCs. The receptor comes from a human donor with Susac syndrome. This chain is built from TRBV2 and TRBJ2-7, with the identity of the D gene unclear. The DNA reads as follows: TGTGCCAGCAGTAAAAATGGCCTCTCCTACGAGCAGTACTTC. The translation is CASSKNGLSYEQYF.